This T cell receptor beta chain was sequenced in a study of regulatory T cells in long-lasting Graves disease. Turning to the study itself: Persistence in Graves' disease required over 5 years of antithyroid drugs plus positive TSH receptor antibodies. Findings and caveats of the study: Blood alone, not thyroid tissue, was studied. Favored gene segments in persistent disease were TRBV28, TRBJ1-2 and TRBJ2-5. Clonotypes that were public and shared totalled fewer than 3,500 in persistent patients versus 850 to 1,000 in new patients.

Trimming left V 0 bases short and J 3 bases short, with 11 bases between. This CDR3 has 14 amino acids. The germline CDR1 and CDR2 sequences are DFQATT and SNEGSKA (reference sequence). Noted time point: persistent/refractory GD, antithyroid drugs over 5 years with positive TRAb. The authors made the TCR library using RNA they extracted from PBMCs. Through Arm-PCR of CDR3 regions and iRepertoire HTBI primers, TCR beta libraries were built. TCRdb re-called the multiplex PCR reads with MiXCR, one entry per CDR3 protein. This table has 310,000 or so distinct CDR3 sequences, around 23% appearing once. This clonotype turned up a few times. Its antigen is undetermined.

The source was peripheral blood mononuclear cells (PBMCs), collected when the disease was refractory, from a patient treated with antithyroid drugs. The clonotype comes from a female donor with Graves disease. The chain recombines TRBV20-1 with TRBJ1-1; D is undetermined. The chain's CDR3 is CSAREVYDYTEAFF. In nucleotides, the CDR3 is TGCAGTGCTAGAGAGGTTTATGATTACACTGAAGCTTTCTTT.